This T cell receptor (beta chain) derives from a study of cytomegalovirus exposure and HLA in healthy donors. Turning to this clone: Its antigen is unknown.

The primer mix had 60 Vbeta and 13 Jbeta primers. Only in-frame clones appear in the TCRdb table, and some are missing; sequencing was by immunoSEQ multiplex PCR. The sample holds approximately 190,000 clones; approximately 80% are singletons and the top ten take under 7%. General observations from the study: Analysis performed later showed TCR beta chains linked to HLA being more clonally expanded than equally common others. For most TCR beta V segments, an earlier analysis put the productive rate at about 87% or about 30% of the time.

Deletions cut 3 bases from V and 13 bases from J, with 18 bases between. From germline, CDR1 is MGHRA and CDR2 YSYEKL. The CDR3 sequence is 14 residues long. Sequenced material: PBMCs. The sequence was collected from a woman under 40 in good health and CMV-seropositive. This chain joins TRBV4-1 and TRBJ1-4; D is perhaps TRBD1 (6 bases). CDR3: CASSQPRPLGGLFF. In nucleotides, the CDR3 is TGCGCCAGCAGCCAGCCCAGACCCCTAGGGGGACTGTTTTTT.